These T cell receptor beta chains were read from a single sample in a study of early T cells in non-severe SARS-CoV-2 infection. TCRdb used MiXCR to reprocess the 5' RACE reads, holding one entry per CDR3 protein. Among fewer than 55,000 distinct CDR3 sequences, 7% to 8% were seen once, and the ten largest hold around 7.9%. Sequencing was done on a sample of whole blood. The receptors shown here come from an adult who was a healthcare worker with PCR-confirmed SARS-CoV-2 infection or an uninfected control (not recorded which). Each CDR3 is given with its conserved first and last residue. A D gene is named only where the DNA matches it firmly. Clone size is not always given. Where it is, it says once, few, many or a class for expanded clones.

V gene,J gene,D gene,clone size,CDR3 protein,CDR3 DNA
TRBV7-9,TRBJ2-7,TRBD1,-,CASSSWDRDYEQYF,TGTGCCAGCAGCTCATGGGACAGAGACTACGAGCAGTACTTC
TRBV28,TRBJ1-1,-,-,CASIRGTGGTEAFF,TGTGCCAGCATTAGGGGAACGGGGGGAACTGAAGCTTTCTTT
TRBV6-2/TRBV6-3,TRBJ2-3,-,-,CASSYWDSLGDTQYF,TGTGCCAGCAGTTATTGGGACTCACTAGGAGATACGCAGTATTTT
TRBV19,TRBJ1-5,TRBD1,-,CASSEGQGGNQPQHF,TGTGCCAGTAGTGAGGGACAGGGTGGCAATCAGCCCCAGCATTTT
TRBV12-3/TRBV12-4,TRBJ2-2,-,few,CASSASGTLGELFF,TGTGCCAGCAGTGCCTCCGGGACGCTCGGGGAGCTGTTTTTT
TRBV29-1,TRBJ2-7,-,many,CSVRPDSLTYEQYF,TGCAGCGTTCGGCCGGACAGCCTAACCTACGAGCAGTACTTC
TRBV24-1,TRBJ2-2,-,many,CATAGTLTGELFF,TGTGCCACCGCCGGGACACTCACCGGGGAGCTGTTTTTT
TRBV28,TRBJ2-7,-,-,CANSFPTGIYLYEQYF,TGTGCCAACAGTTTCCCCACAGGGATCTACCTCTACGAGCAGTACTTC
TRBV7-2,TRBJ1-1,-,-,CASSLMATEAFF,TGTGCCAGCAGCTTAATGGCGACTGAAGCTTTCTTT
TRBV20-1,TRBJ2-3,TRBD2,few,CSARGLAGVRDTQYF,TGCAGTGCTAGAGGACTAGCGGGGGTCAGGGATACGCAGTATTTT
TRBV7-2,TRBJ2-3,-,few,CASSLSFPVTQYF,TGTGCCAGCAGCTTAAGTTTCCCCGTTACGCAGTATTTT
TRBV6-1,TRBJ1-2,TRBD1,many,CASSFDREEGYTF,TGTGCCAGCAGCTTCGACAGGGAAGAAGGCTACACCTTC
TRBV6-1,TRBJ2-3,TRBD2,-,CASSVIAGGRDTQYF,TGTGCCAGCAGTGTTATAGCGGGGGGCCGTGATACGCAGTATTTT